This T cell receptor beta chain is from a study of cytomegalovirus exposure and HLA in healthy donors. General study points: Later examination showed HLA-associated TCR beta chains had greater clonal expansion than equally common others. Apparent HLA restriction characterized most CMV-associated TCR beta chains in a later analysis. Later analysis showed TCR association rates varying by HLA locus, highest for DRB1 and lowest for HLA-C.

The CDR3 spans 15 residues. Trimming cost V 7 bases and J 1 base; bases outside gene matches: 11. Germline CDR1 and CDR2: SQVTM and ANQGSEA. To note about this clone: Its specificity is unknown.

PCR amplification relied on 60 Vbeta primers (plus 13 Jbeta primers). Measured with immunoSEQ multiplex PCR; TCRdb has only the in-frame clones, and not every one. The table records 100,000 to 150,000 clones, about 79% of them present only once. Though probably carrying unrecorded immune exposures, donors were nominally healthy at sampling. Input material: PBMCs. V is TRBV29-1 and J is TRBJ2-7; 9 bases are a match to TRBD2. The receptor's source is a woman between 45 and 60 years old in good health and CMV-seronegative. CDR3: CSARTRLADSYEQYF. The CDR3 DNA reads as TGCAGCGCCCGCACTCGACTAGCGGATTCCTACGAGCAGTACTTC.